This T cell receptor (beta chain) derives from a study of T-cell memory formation after mild COVID-19. cDNA libraries for TCR alpha and TCR beta, carrying sample barcodes and UMIs, came from 5'RACE with constant-segment primers. TCRdb re-called the 5' RACE reads through MiXCR, storing one row per CDR3 protein. The repertoire has about 190,000 distinct CDR3 sequences, about 16% of them found once; the top ten carry approximately 2.4%. The table lists this clonotype with many counts. Antigen unknown. The J segment lost 1 base and the V segment lost 5 bases, leaving 8 bases of the junction unmatched. Germline V gives CDR1 SGHRS, CDR2 YFSETQ. The length of the CDR3 is 15 residues. Study results and limitations: Clones shrinking between day 15 and 85 showed a balanced CD4/CD8 split, and those that grew later tilted toward CD4+.

The sequenced material came from PBMCs or a T cell subset sorted from them (not recorded which). The V gene is TRBV5-1, the J gene TRBJ2-5, with TRBD1 identical over 7 bases. This sequence was found in an adult woman who had mild COVID-19 (a few samples of this study predate the infection). Cell type and time point are not known. As DNA, the CDR3 is TGCGCCAGCAGGCCCAGACAGGGCGTCCAAGAGACCCAGTACTTC. Amino acid sequence: CASRPRQGVQETQYF.